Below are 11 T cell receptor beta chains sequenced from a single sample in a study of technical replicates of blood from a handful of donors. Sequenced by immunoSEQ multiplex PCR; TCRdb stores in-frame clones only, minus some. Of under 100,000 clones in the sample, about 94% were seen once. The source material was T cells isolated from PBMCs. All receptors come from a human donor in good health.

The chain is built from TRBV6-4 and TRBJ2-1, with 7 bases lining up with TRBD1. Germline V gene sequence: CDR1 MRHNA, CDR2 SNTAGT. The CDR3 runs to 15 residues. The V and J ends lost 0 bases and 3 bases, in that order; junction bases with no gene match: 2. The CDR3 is CASSDSAGGYNEQFF. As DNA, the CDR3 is TGTGCCAGCAGTGACTCTGCAGGGGGCTACAATGAGCAGTTCTTC.

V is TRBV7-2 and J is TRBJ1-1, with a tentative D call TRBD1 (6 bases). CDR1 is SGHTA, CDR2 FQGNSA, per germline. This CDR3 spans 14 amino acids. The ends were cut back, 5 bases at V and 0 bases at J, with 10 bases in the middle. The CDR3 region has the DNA TGTGCCAGCAGCAGGGGACACCTGAACACTGAAGCTTTCTTT. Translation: CASSRGHLNTEAFF.

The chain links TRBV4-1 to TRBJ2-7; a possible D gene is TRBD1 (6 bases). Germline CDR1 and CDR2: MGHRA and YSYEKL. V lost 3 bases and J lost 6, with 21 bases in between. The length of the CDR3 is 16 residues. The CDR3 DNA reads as TGCGCCAGCAGCCAGCCCCAAAGGGACAAGGGGACCGAGCAGTACTTC. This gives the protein CASSQPQRDKGTEQYF.

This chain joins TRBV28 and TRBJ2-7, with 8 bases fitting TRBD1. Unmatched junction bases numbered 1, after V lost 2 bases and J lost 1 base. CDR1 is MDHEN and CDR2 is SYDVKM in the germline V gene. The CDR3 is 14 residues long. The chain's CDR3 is CASSLTGGSYEQYF. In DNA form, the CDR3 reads TGTGCCAGCAGTTTAACAGGGGGATCCTACGAGCAGTACTTC.

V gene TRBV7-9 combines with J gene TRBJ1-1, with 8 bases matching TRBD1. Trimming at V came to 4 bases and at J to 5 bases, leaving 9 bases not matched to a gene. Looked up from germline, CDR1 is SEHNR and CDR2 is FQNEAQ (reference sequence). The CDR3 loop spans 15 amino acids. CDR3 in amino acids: CASSSGDRGGTEAFF. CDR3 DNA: TGTGCCAGCAGCTCGGGAGACAGGGGAGGGACTGAAGCTTTCTTT.

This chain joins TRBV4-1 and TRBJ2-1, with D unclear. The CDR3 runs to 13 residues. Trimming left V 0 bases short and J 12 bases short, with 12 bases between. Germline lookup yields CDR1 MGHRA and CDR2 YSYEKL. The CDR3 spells CASSQDRRSGQFF. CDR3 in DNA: TGCGCCAGCAGCCAAGATCGGCGTTCGGGGCAGTTCTTC.

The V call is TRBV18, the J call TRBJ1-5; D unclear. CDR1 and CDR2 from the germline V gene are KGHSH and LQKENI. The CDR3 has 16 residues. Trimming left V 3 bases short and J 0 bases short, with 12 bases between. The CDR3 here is CASSPQRVGSNQPQHF. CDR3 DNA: TGTGCCAGCTCACCCCAACGGGTGGGTAGCAATCAGCCCCAGCATTTT.

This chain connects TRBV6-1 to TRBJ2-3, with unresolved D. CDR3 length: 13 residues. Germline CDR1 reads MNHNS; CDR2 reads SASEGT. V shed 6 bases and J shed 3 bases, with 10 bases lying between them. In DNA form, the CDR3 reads TGTGCCAGCAGACCTCCCGGGACAGATACGCAGTATTTT. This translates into CASRPPGTDTQYF.

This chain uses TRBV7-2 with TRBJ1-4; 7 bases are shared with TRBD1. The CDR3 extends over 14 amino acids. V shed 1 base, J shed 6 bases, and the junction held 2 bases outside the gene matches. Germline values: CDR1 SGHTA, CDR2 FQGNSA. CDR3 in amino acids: CASSLGQGYEKLFF. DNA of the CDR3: TGTGCCAGCAGCTTAGGACAGGGATATGAAAAACTGTTTTTT.

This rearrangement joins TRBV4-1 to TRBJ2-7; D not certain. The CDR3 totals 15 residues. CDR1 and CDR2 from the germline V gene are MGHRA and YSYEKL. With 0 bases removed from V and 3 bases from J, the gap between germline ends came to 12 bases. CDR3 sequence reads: CASSQDGGLNYEQYF. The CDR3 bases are TGCGCCAGCAGCCAAGATGGTGGGCTTAACTACGAGCAGTACTTC.

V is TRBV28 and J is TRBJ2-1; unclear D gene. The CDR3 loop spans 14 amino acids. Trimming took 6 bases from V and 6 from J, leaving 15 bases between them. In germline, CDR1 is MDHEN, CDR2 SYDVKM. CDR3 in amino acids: CASRGVVARNEQFF. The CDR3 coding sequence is TGTGCCAGCAGGGGCGTAGTGGCCCGCAATGAGCAGTTCTTC.